This T cell receptor (beta chain) emerged from a study of T cells in Graves' hyperthyroidism and ophthalmopathy. From RNA transcripts, TCR beta CDR3 regions were amplified. Initially, a first-round RT-PCR of the TCR CDR3 employed the HTBI primer set. TCRdb itself ran the multiplex PCR reads through MiXCR, one entry per CDR3 protein. This sample has some 650,000 distinct CDR3 sequences, with more than 15% found just once. Trimming left V 5 bases short and J 2 bases short, with 10 bases between. The germline CDR1 and CDR2 sequences are SGHVS and FNYEAQ. The CDR3 covers 14 residues. This clonotype was counted many times.

This clonotype was sampled from a woman aged 40 to 50 with Graves' ophthalmopathy. The chain is built from TRBV7-6 and TRBJ2-1, with D uncertain. Sequenced material: blood. The CDR3 coding sequence is TGTGCCAGCAGCGTCTCTAGGACCTACAATGAGCAGTTCTTC. Translating it yields CASSVSRTYNEQFF.